This entry lists 30 T cell receptor beta chains sequenced from one sample in a study of OX40 agonist ivuxolimab in advanced cancers. Profiled with immunoSEQ multiplex PCR; TCRdb holds only in-frame clones, not every one. The data hold about 36,000 clones, with around 73% observed a single time. Sequencing was performed on CD4+ or CD8+ T cells sorted from blood, taken in a trial of the OX40 agonist ivuxolimab. The source of these receptors is an adult with an advanced solid tumor such as melanoma, head and neck, liver or kidney cancer.

This clone was detected only a few times. The chain couples TRBV27 to TRBJ2-7, with D perhaps matching TRBD1 (6 bases). Germline CDR1 reads MNHEY; CDR2 reads SMNVEV (reference sequence). Trimming took off 4 bases at V and 3 bases at J, with 10 bases between the two ends. The CDR3 contains 13 residues. Here the CDR3 reads CASSSKQGYEQYF. CDR3 in DNA: TGTGCCAGCAGTTCCAAACAGGGCTACGAGCAGTACTTC.

This clone is a singleton in its sample. The chain recombines TRBV11-1 with TRBJ2-7; maybe TRBD1 (6 bases). Per germline, CDR1 SGHAT and CDR2 FQDESV (reference sequence). The ends were cut back, 7 bases at V and 2 bases at J, with 18 bases in the middle. CDR3 length: 15 residues. CDR3 in amino acids: CASTTPGQEAYEQYF. DNA for the CDR3: TGTGCCAGCACCACACCGGGACAAGAAGCCTACGAGCAGTACTTC.

The chain is built from TRBV6-1 and TRBJ1-5, with a possible D match to TRBD1 (6 bases). Trimming removed 6 bases from V and 1 base from J, with 13 bases in between. The CDR3 extends over 15 amino acids. CDR1 and CDR2 (germline): MNHNS, SASEGT. The CDR3 coding sequence is TGTGCCAGCAGGTCCCTTCAGGGGAGCAATCAGCCCCAGCATTTT. Its protein product is CASRSLQGSNQPQHF.

The rearrangement joins TRBV10-3 to TRBJ1-1, with a tentative D call TRBD1 (5 bases). V was trimmed by 0 bases and J by 10 bases, leaving 12 bases between them. CDR1 is ENHRY, CDR2 SYGVKD, per germline. This CDR3 contains 13 residues. The CDR3 DNA follows: TGTGCCATCAGTGAGTCGGATGGGGCAGGAGCTTTCTTT. Translation: CAISESDGAGAFF.

This clone was picked up one time. The V and J genes are TRBV7-2 and TRBJ1-2; no reliable D call. Looked up from germline, CDR1 is SGHTA and CDR2 is FQGNSA. With 3 bases removed from V and 3 bases from J, the gap between germline ends came to 11 bases. The CDR3 loop spans 14 amino acids. CDR3 residues: CASSLAAGYYGYTF. DNA for the CDR3: TGTGCCAGCAGCTTGGCGGCGGGTTACTATGGCTACACCTTC.

The J gene is TRBJ2-5, the V gene TRBV2; 12 nucleotides match TRBD2. The length of the CDR3 is 15 residues. Germline V gene data show CDR1 as SNHLY and CDR2 as FYNNEI. V gave up 4 bases and J gave up 3 bases; unmatched junction bases: 3. The DNA for the CDR3 is TGTGCCAGCAGTGGTCTAGCGGGAGGGGAAGAGACCCAGTACTTC. Translating gives CASSGLAGGEETQYF.

The chain combines TRBV2 with TRBJ1-2; 8 positions agree with TRBD1. The CDR3 runs 16 residues. With 4 bases clipped from V and 4 bases from J, the junction kept 11 bases outside the gene matches. The germline gives CDR1 SNHLY, CDR2 FYNNEI. The CDR3 is CASSAAGGVSGYGYTF. The CDR3, as DNA: TGTGCCAGCAGTGCGGCAGGGGGCGTTTCTGGCTATGGCTACACCTTC.

This chain links TRBV7-9 with TRBJ2-1; TRBD2 matches 12 bases. V lost 3 bases and J lost 8; bases outside the gene matches: 8. Germline V gene lookup returns CDR1 SEHNR and CDR2 FQNEAQ (reference sequence). This CDR3 is 16 amino acids long. CDR3 region: CASSLPSGGAVDEQFF. DNA of the CDR3: TGTGCCAGCAGCTTGCCTAGCGGGGGGGCCGTGGATGAGCAGTTCTTC. Full variable domain (remainder filled in from reference TRBV7-9 and TRBJ2-1): DTGVSQNPRHKITKRGQNVTFRCDPISEHNRLYWYRQTLGQGPEFLTYFQNEAQLEKSRLLSDRFSAERPKGSFSTLEIQRTEQGDSAMYLCASSLPSGGAVDEQFFGPGTRLTVL.

In its sample, this clone was seen a few times. The rearrangement links TRBV14 to TRBJ2-7; 8 positions match TRBD1. CDR1 is SGHDN and CDR2 is FVKESK in the germline V gene. The CDR3 covers 16 residues. Trimming took 3 bases from V and 0 from J; bases not matched to a gene: 7. The CDR3 bases are TGTGCCAGCAGCCATAAGACAGGGGACGCCTCCTACGAGCAGTACTTC. Protein product: CASSHKTGDASYEQYF.

This chain uses TRBV9 with TRBJ1-2; 10 bases line up with TRBD1. The trim removed 4 bases at V and 6 bases at J, leaving 12 bases unmatched. The length of the CDR3 is 16 residues. Per germline, CDR1 SGDLS and CDR2 YYNGEE. The CDR3 spells CASSLNRDRGFDGYTF. In nucleotides, the CDR3 is TGTGCCAGCAGCTTAAACCGGGACAGGGGATTTGATGGCTACACCTTC.

This chain links TRBV28 with TRBJ2-1; possibly TRBD2 for D (5 bases). CDR3 length: 13 residues. Per the germline V gene, CDR1 is MDHEN and CDR2 is SYDVKM. With 6 bases removed from V and 15 bases from J, the gap between germline ends came to 21 bases. The CDR3 protein is CASSPSPTSFLFF. The CDR3 DNA follows: TGTGCCAGCAGCCCTAGTCCAACTAGTTTCCTGTTCTTC.

The chain uses TRBV6-1 and TRBJ2-7; 12 positions agree with TRBD2. Germline values: CDR1 MNHNS, CDR2 SASEGT. The V gene end was trimmed by 6 bases and the J gene end by 4 bases; junction bases not matched to a gene: 4. This CDR3 is 14 amino acids long. The CDR3 loop is CASRLTSGSYEQYF. The CDR3 nucleotides read TGTGCCAGCAGGCTGACTAGCGGGAGTTACGAGCAGTACTTC.

The rearrangement links TRBV7-2 to TRBJ2-3, with 12 bases fitting TRBD2. Germline-derived CDR1 and CDR2 are SGHTA and FQGNSA. J gave up 2 bases and V 4 bases, and 10 bases lay outside the gene matches. The CDR3 is 18 amino acids. This chain's CDR3 is CASSWLAGGRVDTDTQYF. The CDR3, as DNA: TGTGCCAGCAGCTGGCTAGCGGGGGGGCGAGTCGACACAGATACGCAGTATTTT. The variable domain in full, with the rest retrieved from reference TRBV7-2 and TRBJ2-3, is GAGVSQSPSNKVTEKGKDVELRCDPISGHTALYWYRQSLGQGLEFLIYFQGNSAPDKSGLPSDRFSAERTGGSVSTLTIQRTQQEDSAVYLCASSWLAGGRVDTDTQYFGPGTRLTVL.

Relative to its sample, this clone is medium-sized (0.01 to 0.1%). This CDR3 is also generated by other DNA sequences in the sample. The J gene is TRBJ1-1, the V gene TRBV4-1; 7 positions agree with TRBD1. CDR3 size: 15 residues. Germline values: CDR1 MGHRA, CDR2 YSYEKL. Trimming at V came to 3 bases and at J to 1 base, leaving 5 bases not matched to a gene. The CDR3 DNA is TGCGCCAGCAGCCAGAACAGGGGACAGAACACTGAAGCTTTCTTT. Protein product: CASSQNRGQNTEAFF.

The chain carries TRBV28 and TRBJ1-5; possible D gene TRBD1, 5 bases. This CDR3 region has 15 residues. Per germline, CDR1 MDHEN and CDR2 SYDVKM. With 5 bases removed from V and 0 bases from J, the gap between germline ends came to 11 bases. CDR3 sequence (DNA): TGTGCCAGCAGTCTGAGGGGATATAGCAATCAGCCCCAGCATTTT. Its translation: CASSLRGYSNQPQHF.

This chain joins TRBV28 and TRBJ1-1; 11 bases map to TRBD1. The CDR3 runs 16 residues. With 3 bases clipped from V and 2 bases from J, the junction kept 5 bases outside the gene matches. CDR1 is MDHEN and CDR2 is SYDVKM in the germline V gene. CDR3 in DNA: TGTGCCAGCAGTTTTGGGACAGGGGGATCTAACACTGAAGCTTTCTTT. Protein product: CASSFGTGGSNTEAFF. Complete variable domain (other parts from reference TRBV28 and TRBJ1-1): DVKVTQSSRYLVKRTGEKVFLECVQDMDHENMFWYRQDPGLGLRLIYFSYDVKMKEKGDIPEGYSVSREKKERFSLILESASTNQTSMYLCASSFGTGGSNTEAFFGQGTRLTVV.

The chain is built from TRBV6-1 and TRBJ2-3; 10 positions agree with TRBD1. The germline CDR1 and CDR2 sequences are MNHNS and SASEGT. This CDR3 is built from 15 residues. Trimming cost V 6 bases and J 2 bases; bases outside gene matches: 5. The CDR3 sequence is CASREDRGDTDTQYF. The CDR3 coding sequence is TGTGCCAGCAGAGAGGACAGGGGGGACACAGATACGCAGTATTTT.

This rearrangement joins TRBV5-4 to TRBJ2-1; D not resolved. CDR1 SGHNT and CDR2 YYREEE come from the germline V gene (reference sequence). With 0 bases removed from V and 8 bases from J, the gap between germline ends came to 9 bases. The CDR3 is 13 residues long. CDR3 coding DNA: TGTGCCAGCAGCTTGGAGGGTATTGATGAGCAGTTCTTC. Translating it yields CASSLEGIDEQFF.

CDR3 coding DNA: TGTGCCAGCAGTTCCTCAGGGTACAATCAGCCCCAGCATTTT. Its protein is CASSSSGYNQPQHF. The rearrangement uses TRBV27 and TRBJ1-5, with D possibly TRBD1 on 5 matching bases. V was clipped by 4 bases and J by 3 bases, with 10 bases between them. This CDR3 is built from 14 residues. Germline values: CDR1 MNHEY, CDR2 SMNVEV (reference sequence).

The V and J genes are TRBV2 and TRBJ2-7, with 12 bases identical to TRBD2. The CDR3 loop spans 16 amino acids. The germline CDR1 and CDR2 sequences are SNHLY and FYNNEI. Germline trimming cut 2 bases from V and 3 bases from J; bases unmatched to any gene: 5. The CDR3 nucleotides are TGTGCCAGCAGTGAACTTCCGACTAGCGGGAGCTACGAGCAGTACTTC. This gives the protein CASSELPTSGSYEQYF.

The chain links TRBV5-6 to TRBJ2-5; 14 nucleotides line up with TRBD2. Germline assignment: CDR1 SGHDT and CDR2 YYEEEE. The CDR3 loop spans 17 amino acids. V lost 0 bases and J lost 4; bases outside the gene matches: 5. Here the CDR3 DNA reads TGTGCCAGCAGCTTGGGACTAGCGGGAGGGCCGGGAGAGACCCAGTACTTC. It codes for CASSLGLAGGPGETQYF. The complete variable domain, with remaining parts taken from reference TRBV5-6 and TRBJ2-5, reads DAGVTQSPTHLIKTRGQQVTLRCSPKSGHDTVSWYQQALGQGPQFIFQYYEEEERQRGNFPDRFSGHQFPNYSSELNVNALLLGDSALYLCASSLGLAGGPGETQYFGPGTRLLVL.

Only a few counts were recorded for this clone. The CDR3 nucleotides read TGTGCCAGCAGTGAAGGGCCCGGGACAGGGTCTGATCACGAGCAGTACTTC. Translated, it gives CASSEGPGTGSDHEQYF. The V gene is TRBV2, the J gene TRBJ2-7, with TRBD1 matching over 9 bases. Germline lookup yields CDR1 SNHLY and CDR2 FYNNEI. CDR3 size: 17 residues. The trim removed 1 base at V and 5 bases at J, leaving 12 bases unmatched.

The chain couples TRBV4-1 to TRBJ2-7; 7 bases line up with TRBD1. The length of the CDR3 is 15 residues. The V segment lost 0 bases and the J segment 5 bases; nucleotides outside the gene matches: 7. CDR1 and CDR2 from the germline V gene are MGHRA and YSYEKL. Here the CDR3 DNA reads TGCGCCAGCAGCCAAGACAGGGGGATTAAGGACGAGCAGTACTTC. This sequence encodes CASSQDRGIKDEQYF.

The chain employs TRBV6-6 and TRBJ2-7; 7 nucleotides agree with TRBD1. The CDR3 spans 11 residues. Trimming removed 6 bases from V and 6 bases from J; junction bases left unmatched: 2. Germline values: CDR1 MNHNY, CDR2 SVGAGI (reference sequence). CDR3 amino acids: CASRAGGEQYF. The CDR3, as DNA: TGTGCCAGCAGGGCAGGGGGCGAGCAGTACTTC.

The chain recombines TRBV5-6 with TRBJ1-5; D gene uncertain. CDR3 length: 13 residues. Per germline, CDR1 SGHDT and CDR2 YYEEEE. V lost 4 bases, J lost 5 bases, and 10 bases lay in between. CDR3 nucleotides: TGTGCCAGCAGCCCGGGGATTTATCAGCCCCAGCATTTT. Its protein is CASSPGIYQPQHF. Drawing the rest from reference TRBV5-6 and TRBJ1-5, the complete variable domain is DAGVTQSPTHLIKTRGQQVTLRCSPKSGHDTVSWYQQALGQGPQFIFQYYEEEERQRGNFPDRFSGHQFPNYSSELNVNALLLGDSALYLCASSPGIYQPQHFGDGTRLSIL.

The rearrangement joins TRBV11-2 to TRBJ2-1; the match to TRBD2 covers 14 bases. Per the germline V gene, CDR1 is SGHAT and CDR2 is FQNNGV. The CDR3 spans 17 residues. V dropped 1 base and J dropped 9; count of bases not matched to a gene: 8. CDR3 region: CASSLAGLAGGGGEQFF. CDR3 coding DNA: TGTGCCAGCAGCTTAGCTGGACTAGCGGGAGGTGGTGGTGAGCAGTTCTTC.

The chain links TRBV5-3 to TRBJ2-7; 9 nucleotides agree with TRBD2. TRBV5-3 is given ORF status, its function remaining uncertain. The CDR3 totals 15 residues. The V and J ends lost 8 bases and 5 bases, in that order; junction bases with no gene match: 14. The CDR3 DNA is TGTGCCAGCAGCGGCCTAGCGGGAACTGTCGACGAGCAGTACTTC. It encodes CASSGLAGTVDEQYF.

This CDR3 reads CASRSRQGSVSPEAFF. The CDR3 nucleotides read TGCGCCAGCAGGAGTAGACAAGGTTCAGTCTCCCCTGAAGCTTTCTTT. The chain couples TRBV4-1 to TRBJ1-1; D call uncertain. Per germline, CDR1 MGHRA and CDR2 YSYEKL. Trimming shortened V by 6 bases and J by 6 bases, and 23 bases separated the two germline ends. The CDR3 has 16 residues.

The chain couples TRBV11-2 to TRBJ2-7, with D unresolved. Trimming left V 4 bases short and J 4 bases short, with 5 bases between. Germline V gene sequence: CDR1 SGHAT, CDR2 FQNNGV. The CDR3 is 11 residues long. In DNA, the CDR3 is TGTGCCAGCAGCTACGGATACGAGCAGTACTTC. This sequence encodes CASSYGYEQYF.

The genes are TRBV5-4 and TRBJ2-7; 12 bases map to TRBD2. Germline V gene data show CDR1 as SGHNT and CDR2 as YYREEE (reference sequence). The CDR3 totals 14 residues. Trimming at V came to 3 bases and at J to 6 bases, leaving 4 bases not matched to a gene. CDR3 DNA: TGTGCCAGCAGCTCTGGACTAGCGGGATTCGAGCAGTACTTC. It is translated as CASSSGLAGFEQYF.